These T cell receptor beta chains were read from a single sample in a study of shared clonotypes between healthy human individuals. Using immunoSEQ multiplex PCR, the repertoire was profiled, and TCRdb retains in-frame clones only, with some absent. The repertoire has roughly 2.2 million clones, 80% to 95% of them found once; the top ten carry roughly 0.36%. Sequenced sample: naive CD4+ T cells from PBMCs. The receptors here all came from a young man in good health. Some clones in this sample may be carry-over from other donors' samples. Each CDR3 is given with its conserved first and last residue. D genes are given only for firm matches. Rows may omit the clone size; those that give it use once, few, many or a size class.

D	size	V	J	CDR3	DNA
.	.	TRBV5-4	TRBJ2-1	CASSLGLLVGNEQFF	TGTGCCAGCAGCTTGGGGCTCCTAGTGGGGAATGAGCAGTTCTTC
.	.	TRBV29-1	TRBJ2-1	CSVWDSSYNEQFF	TGCAGCGTTTGGGATAGCAGCTACAATGAGCAGTTCTTC
TRBD2	.	TRBV5-1	TRBJ2-5	CASSARTSGETQYF	TGCGCCAGCAGCGCTCGGACTAGTGGAGAGACCCAGTACTTC
.	.	TRBV28	TRBJ1-5	CASRGEISNQPQHF	TGTGCCAGCAGGGGGGAGATCAGCAATCAGCCCCAGCATTTT
.	.	TRBV28	TRBJ2-7	CASSFEGGREQYF	TGTGCCAGCAGTTTCGAGGGGGGCCGGGAGCAGTACTTC
.	.	TRBV6-5	TRBJ2-2	CASAKQTNTGELFF	TGTGCCAGCGCAAAGCAGACGAACACCGGGGAGCTGTTTTTT
TRBD1	.	TRBV2	TRBJ2-3	CASRGQVSFADTQYF	TGTGCCAGCAGGGGACAGGTCTCGTTCGCAGATACGCAGTATTTT
.	.	TRBV2	TRBJ2-1	CASGLYNEQFF	TGTGCCAGCGGGCTATACAATGAGCAGTTCTTC
.	few	TRBV18	TRBJ2-2	CASSPRDPTGELFF	TGTGCCAGCTCACCCCGGGACCCCACCGGGGAGCTGTTTTTT
TRBD1	.	TRBV5-1	TRBJ2-7	CASSEDRAGEQYF	TGCGCCAGCAGCGAGGACAGGGCGGGGGAGCAGTACTTC
TRBD1	.	TRBV6-1	TRBJ2-2	CASLRTGLVGELFF	TGTGCCAGCTTGAGGACAGGCCTAGTCGGGGAGCTGTTTTTT
TRBD2	.	TRBV6-5	TRBJ2-1	CASSLAGIPYNEQFF	TGTGCCAGCAGTTTAGCGGGAATCCCCTACAATGAGCAGTTCTTC
.	.	TRBV10-2	TRBJ2-5	CASRKEETQYF	TGCGCCAGCAGGAAAGAAGAGACCCAGTACTTC
.	.	TRBV9	TRBJ2-2	CASSPSVNADKNTGELFF	TGTGCCAGCAGCCCCTCAGTGAATGCCGACAAAAACACCGGGGAGCTGTTTTTT
TRBD1	.	TRBV10-3	TRBJ2-5	CAIRRDRGETQYF	TGTGCCATCAGAAGGGACAGGGGGGAGACCCAGTACTTC
TRBD2	.	TRBV7-3	TRBJ2-1	CASSFSGGAYNEQFF	TGTGCCAGCAGCTTCAGCGGGGGTGCCTACAATGAGCAGTTCTTC